This entry is about one T cell receptor beta chain. Its recognized antigen is unknown. Qualities for individual bases were not recorded, and no much larger clone is one base off. V gives up 3 bases and J gives up 5 bases, and the segment between their germline ends measures 20 bases. The CDR3 holds 16 amino acids from the cysteine to the phenylalanine. Only the CDR3 portion is preserved as DNA: 48 bases, with reading frame beginning at the first base. The germline V gene gives CDR1 as SGDLS and CDR2 as YYNGEE. The data originate from a study of OX40 agonist ivuxolimab in advanced cancers. For the wider study: Ivuxolimab was a fully human IgG2 agonistic monoclonal antibody targeting the costimulatory receptor OX40 (CD134). Intravenous ivuxolimab was administered to patients every 2 weeks at six dose levels: 0.01, 0.1, 0.3, 1.5, 3 and 10 mg/kg. Of the 52 patients in dose escalation, some 20 had hepatocellular carcinoma, some 15 had melanoma, 9 had renal cell carcinoma and 9 had head and neck cancer. In the dose-escalation cohort, 82.7% of patients were male, and the mean age was about 55 years, with a range of about 23 to 85. Patients were allowed to have had prior anti-PD-1, anti-PD-L1 or anti-CTLA-4 therapy, and around 37% of the dose-escalation patients had previously received checkpoint inhibitors. Three dose-escalation patients achieved partial responses, one with hepatocellular carcinoma and two with cutaneous melanoma. The purpose of peripheral TCRbeta sequencing was to test whether ivuxolimab changed TCR sequence diversity and led to clonal T-cell expansion. The paper describes the monotherapy dose-escalation part (N = 52 patients) of the phase I trial of ivuxolimab.

To sequence the TCRbeta CDR3 region, genomic DNA was isolated from the sorted cells. TCRbeta CDR3 regions were sequenced using the immunoSEQ Assay. TCRdb stores this immuneACCESS table with in-frame sequences only. Part of the clones is absent; in the studies checked, under half of the shortfall reflects unresolved V genes, and no reason is known for the rest. The sample yields 100,000 to 150,000 clones; 85% to 95% were counted once. Clones ranked in the top ten supply under 0.9% of the sample. The trial excluded patients who had a history of autoimmune disease or who were on systemic immunosuppression. In every dose cohort, peripheral blood was drawn for TCR sequencing at baseline, cycle 4 day 1, and cycle 7 day 1. The samples were taken from a phase I, first-in-human, multicenter, open-label dose-escalation trial of ivuxolimab. Adults with locally advanced or metastatic head and neck squamous cell, hepatocellular, melanoma or renal cell carcinoma were enrolled in the trial. Before TCR sequencing, CD4+ T cells and CD8+ T cells from peripheral blood were sorted into separate populations.

General findings and caveats noted by the study authors: The antigen specificity of the peripheral T cells that underwent clonal expansion was not determined. After ivuxolimab, expanded clones were on average more numerous among CD8+ T cells than among CD4+ T cells. At doses of 0.1 to 3.0 mg/kg, clonal expansion of both CD4+ and CD8+ T cells in blood was seen between baseline and week 6. Low levels of normalized T-cell clonal expansion were also seen in some nonresponding patients. In the 0.1-3.0 mg/kg groups, partial responders had among the lowest normalized peripheral clonal expansion, particularly in CD8+ T cells.

The specimen comprised CD4+ or CD8+ T cells sorted from blood, sampled in a trial of the OX40 agonist ivuxolimab. The chain was built from TRBV9 and TRBJ2-5, with a tentative D gene TRBD2 over 7 matching bases. The receptor was isolated from an adult with an advanced solid tumor such as melanoma, head and neck, liver or kidney cancer. In nucleotides, the sequence is TGTGCCAGCAGCGACCACGGCGGGGGCCTGGAGGAGACCCAGTACTTC. Translated, this is CASSDHGGGLEETQYF.